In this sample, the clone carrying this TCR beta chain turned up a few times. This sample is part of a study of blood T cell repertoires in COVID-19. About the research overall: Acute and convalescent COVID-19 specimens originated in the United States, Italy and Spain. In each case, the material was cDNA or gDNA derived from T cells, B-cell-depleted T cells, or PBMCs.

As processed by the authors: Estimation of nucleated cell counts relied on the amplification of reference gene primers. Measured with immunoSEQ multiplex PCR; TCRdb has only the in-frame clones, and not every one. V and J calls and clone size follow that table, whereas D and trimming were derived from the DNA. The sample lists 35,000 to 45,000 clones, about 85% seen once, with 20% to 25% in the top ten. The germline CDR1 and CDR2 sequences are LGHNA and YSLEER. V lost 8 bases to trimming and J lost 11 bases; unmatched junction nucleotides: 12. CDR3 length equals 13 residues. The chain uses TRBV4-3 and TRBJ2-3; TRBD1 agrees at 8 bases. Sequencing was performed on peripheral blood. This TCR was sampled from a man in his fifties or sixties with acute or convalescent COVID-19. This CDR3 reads CASGFVRQGKQYF. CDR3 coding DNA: TGCGCCAGCGGCTTTGTCCGACAGGGGAAGCAGTATTTT.